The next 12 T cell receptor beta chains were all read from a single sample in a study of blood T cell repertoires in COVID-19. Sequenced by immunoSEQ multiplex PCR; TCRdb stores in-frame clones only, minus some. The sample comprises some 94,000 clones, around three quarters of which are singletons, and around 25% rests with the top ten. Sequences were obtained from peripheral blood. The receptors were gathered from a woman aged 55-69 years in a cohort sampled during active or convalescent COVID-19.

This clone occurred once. DNA of the CDR3: TGTGCCAGCAGCTCAGGCTGGACAGGGTATAATTCACCCCTCCACTTT. It is translated as CASSSGWTGYNSPLHF. The J gene is TRBJ1-6, the V gene TRBV5-5, with 8 bases fitting TRBD1. There are 16 residues in the CDR3. Germline values: CDR1 SGHKS, CDR2 YYEKEE (reference sequence). V lost 3 bases and J lost 4; bases outside the gene matches: 6.

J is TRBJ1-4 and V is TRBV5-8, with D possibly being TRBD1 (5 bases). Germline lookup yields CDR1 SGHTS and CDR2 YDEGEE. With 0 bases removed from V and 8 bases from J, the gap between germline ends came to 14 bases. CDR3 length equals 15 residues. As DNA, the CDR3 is TGTGCCAGCAGCTTGGGGTTTCAGGGAGGCGAAAAACTGTTTTTT. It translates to CASSLGFQGGEKLFF. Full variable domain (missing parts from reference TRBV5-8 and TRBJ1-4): EAGVTQSPTHLIKTRGQQATLRCSPISGHTSVYWYQQALGLGLQFLLWYDEGEERNRGNFPPRFSGRQFPNYSSELNVNALELEDSALYLCASSLGFQGGEKLFFGSGTQLSVL.

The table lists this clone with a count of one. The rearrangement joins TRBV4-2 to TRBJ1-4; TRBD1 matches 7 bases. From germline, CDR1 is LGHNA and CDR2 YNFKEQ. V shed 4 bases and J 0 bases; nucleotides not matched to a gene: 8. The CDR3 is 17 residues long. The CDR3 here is CASSLSPGQATNEKLFF. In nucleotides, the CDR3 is TGTGCCAGCAGCCTCTCGCCCGGACAGGCAACTAATGAAAAACTGTTTTTT.

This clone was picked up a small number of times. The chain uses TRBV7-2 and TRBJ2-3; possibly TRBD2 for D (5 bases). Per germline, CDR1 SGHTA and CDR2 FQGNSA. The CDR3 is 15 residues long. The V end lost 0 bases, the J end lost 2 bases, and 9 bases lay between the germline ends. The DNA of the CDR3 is TGTGCCAGCAGCTTAGCGTACGGGGTCACAGATACGCAGTATTTT. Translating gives CASSLAYGVTDTQYF.

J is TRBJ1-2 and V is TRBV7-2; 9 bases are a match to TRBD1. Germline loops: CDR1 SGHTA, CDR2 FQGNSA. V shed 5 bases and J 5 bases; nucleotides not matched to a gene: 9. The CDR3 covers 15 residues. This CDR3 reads CASSTRTGEGYGYTF. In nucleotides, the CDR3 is TGTGCCAGCAGCACACGGACAGGGGAGGGGTATGGCTACACCTTC.

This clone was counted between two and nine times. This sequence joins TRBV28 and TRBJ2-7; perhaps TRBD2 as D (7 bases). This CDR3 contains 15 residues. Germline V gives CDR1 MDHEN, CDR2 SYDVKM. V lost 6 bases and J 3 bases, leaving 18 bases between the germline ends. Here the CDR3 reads CASSPIGGPNYEQYF. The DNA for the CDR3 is TGTGCCAGCAGCCCCATCGGGGGGCCGAACTACGAGCAGTACTTC.

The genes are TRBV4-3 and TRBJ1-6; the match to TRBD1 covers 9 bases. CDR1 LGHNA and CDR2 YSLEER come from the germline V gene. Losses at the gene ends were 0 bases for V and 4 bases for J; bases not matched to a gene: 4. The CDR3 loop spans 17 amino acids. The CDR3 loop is CASSQETGGAYNSPLHF. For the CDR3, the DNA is TGCGCCAGCAGCCAAGAGACAGGGGGTGCATATAATTCACCCCTCCACTTT.

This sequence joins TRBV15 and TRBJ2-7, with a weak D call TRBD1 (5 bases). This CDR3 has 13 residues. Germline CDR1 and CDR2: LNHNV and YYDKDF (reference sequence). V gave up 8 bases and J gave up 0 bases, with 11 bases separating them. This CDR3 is CATWLRGSYEQYF. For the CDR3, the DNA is TGTGCCACCTGGTTAAGGGGCTCCTACGAGCAGTACTTC. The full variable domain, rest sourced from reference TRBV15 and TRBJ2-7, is DAMVIQNPRYQVTQFGKPVTLSCSQTLNHNVMYWYQQKSSQAPKLLFHYYDKDFNNEADTPDNFQSRRPNTSFCFLDIRSPGLGDTAMYLCATWLRGSYEQYFGPGTRLTVT.

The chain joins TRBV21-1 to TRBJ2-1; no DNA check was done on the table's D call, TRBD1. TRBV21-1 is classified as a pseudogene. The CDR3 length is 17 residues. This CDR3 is CASSKTGVRGFTNEQFF. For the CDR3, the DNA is TGTGCCAGCAGCAAAACAGGGGTTCGTGGATTTACCAATGAGCAGTTCTTC.

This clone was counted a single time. CDR3 DNA: TGCGCCAGCAGTCGCAGACAGGGGCGAGACGGAACTGAAGCTTTCTTT. It codes for CASSRRQGRDGTEAFF. The chain recombines TRBV5-1 with TRBJ1-1; the match to TRBD1 covers 8 bases. Germline loops: CDR1 SGHRS, CDR2 YFSETQ. The CDR3 spans 16 residues. The V gene end was trimmed by 5 bases and the J gene end by 5 bases; junction bases not matched to a gene: 14.

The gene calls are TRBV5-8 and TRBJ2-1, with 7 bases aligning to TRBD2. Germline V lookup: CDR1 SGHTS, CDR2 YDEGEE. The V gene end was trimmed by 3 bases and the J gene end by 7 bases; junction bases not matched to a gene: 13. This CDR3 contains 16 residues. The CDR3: CASSYYWGGSANEQFF. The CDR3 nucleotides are TGTGCCAGCAGCTATTACTGGGGGGGATCGGCAAATGAGCAGTTCTTC.

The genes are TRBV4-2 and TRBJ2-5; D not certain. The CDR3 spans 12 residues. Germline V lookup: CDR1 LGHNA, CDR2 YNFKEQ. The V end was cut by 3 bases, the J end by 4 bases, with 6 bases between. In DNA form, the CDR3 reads TGTGCCAGCAGCCACCCCGGAGAGACCCAGTACTTC. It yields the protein CASSHPGETQYF.